The TCR beta chain described here comes from a study of blood T cell repertoires in COVID-19 (dated by TCRdb to the early 2020s). Turning to the overall study: Collaborator samples came from the United States, Italy and Spain and covered acute and convalescent phases of COVID-19. A de-identified subject ID, COVID-19 status, age in years and sex were almost always included in the sample metadata. Where available, HLA class I and class II types were obtained from metadata supplied by the sample provider rather than from assay-based typing. The samples were drawn from two sources: the first 160 participants of the ongoing ImmuneRACE study, and over 1,000 subjects contributed by 6 global collaborators. The dataset comprised deeply sampled blood TCRbeta repertoires from subjects exposed to, actively infected with, or recovered from COVID-19. The repertoires were made available in a free public database intended to serve as a resource for research on the immune response to SARS-CoV-2. The prospective study material was composed of cDNA or gDNA derived from T cells, B-cell-depleted T cells, or PBMCs. What the work shows at the level of the full study, not this receptor alone: The amount of clinical and demographic metadata varied by source and participant and was provided uncurated.

Whole blood was collected in K2EDTA tubes by collaborating institutions according to the institutions' own protocols. Collaborator samples were shipped for TCRbeta analysis as frozen whole blood, isolated PBMCs, or DNA extracted from either sample type. TCRbeta CDR3 regions were amplified from genomic DNA using the immunoSEQ Assay, a bias-controlled multiplex PCR. The original methods were these. Nucleated cell counts per sample were estimated from amplification of reference gene primers within the assay. To quantify the absolute abundance of each unique TCRbeta CDR3 rearrangement, sequence reads were collapsed and filtered. For each sample, productive Simpson clonality was calculated as the square root of Simpson's diversity index over productive rearrangements. The clones in this table, taken by TCRdb from immuneACCESS, are in-frame only. Not every clone is retained; where verified, under half of the shortfall comes from an unresolved V gene, and the cause of the rest is unknown. V and J calls and clone size come straight from that table; D and trimming were deduced from the DNA. The sample table holds 85,000 to 120,000 clones, of which 70% to 90% were seen once. The top ten hold about 9.9% of the sample.

In the case of this clone: The antigen it recognizes is unknown. No base-level quality is on record; no much larger clone is a single base apart.

Sequences KGHSH (CDR1) and LQKENI (CDR2) are obtained from the germline V gene. The CDR3 numbers 13 residues from cysteine through phenylalanine. The kept DNA is CDR3 alone, 39 bases in frame from the first base. V loses 8 bases of germline sequence and J loses 2 bases, and the interval between the two ends is 12 bases. This chain is built from TRBV18 and TRBJ1-1; the D gene remains uncertain. The receptor comes from a man aged 35 to 55 with active or convalescent COVID-19. Specimen: peripheral blood. The CDR3 reads as follows: CASNGGENTEAFF. The DNA reads TGTGCCAGCAACGGCGGGGAAAACACTGAAGCTTTCTTT.